This TCR beta chain is from a study of blood T cell repertoires in COVID-19. Study-level background: Nucleic acid was either cDNA or gDNA, and it came from T cells, B-cell-depleted T cells, or PBMCs.

In the original workflow: Reference gene primers were amplified, and this amplification served to estimate nucleated cell counts. The method was immunoSEQ multiplex PCR; TCRdb's version includes in-frame clones alone and lacks a portion of them. The D gene and trimming were derived from the DNA, and the V and J assignments and clone size from that table. The sample holds about 260,000 clones, roughly 86% seen once. CDR3 length: 13 residues. Germline V CDR1 and CDR2: ENHRY, SYGVKD. V shed 8 bases and J shed 1 base, with 11 bases lying between them. V usage is TRBV10-3 and J usage is TRBJ1-1; D might be TRBD1 (6 bases). The clonotype was recovered from a human donor in a cohort sampled during active COVID-19. The sequenced sample was peripheral blood. CDR3 protein: CAISGQQNTEAFF. CDR3 sequence (DNA): TGTGCCATCTCCGGACAGCAGAACACTGAAGCTTTCTTT.